Below are 25 T cell receptor beta chains sequenced from a single sample in a study of blood T cell repertoires in COVID-19. The protocol was immunoSEQ multiplex PCR, while the TCRdb copy is restricted to in-frame clones and leaves out a portion. The data contain some 400,000 clones, approximately 90% of them singletons. The specimen was PBMCs or T cells enriched from blood (not recorded which). These TCRs come from a woman aged 40 to 50 who had been exposed to COVID-19.

For the CDR3, the DNA is TGTGCCAGCAGCTCAGGACAGGGGCCGCGAACTGAAGCTTTCTTT. Amino acid sequence: CASSSGQGPRTEAFF. The V and J genes are TRBV7-6 and TRBJ1-1; 9 bases match TRBD1. V shed 4 bases and J 5 bases; nucleotides not matched to a gene: 8. CDR1 and CDR2 from the germline V gene are SGHVS and FNYEAQ. This CDR3 comprises 15 residues.

The genes are TRBV5-8 and TRBJ1-4, with unresolved D. The CDR3 has 13 amino acids. Germline assignment: CDR1 SGHTS and CDR2 YDEGEE. Trimming left V 2 bases short and J 8 bases short, with 10 bases between. CDR3 DNA: TGTGCCAGCAGCTTAGCCCTGAGGGAAAAACTGTTTTTT. Its protein product is CASSLALREKLFF.

This clone has only a few counts. This chain uses TRBV5-8 with TRBJ1-1; TRBD1 matches 9 bases. The CDR3 has 17 residues. V shed 3 bases and J 3 bases; nucleotides not matched to a gene: 12. The V gene's germline CDR1 is SGHTS and CDR2 YDEGEE. The CDR3 bases are TGTGCCAGCAGCTCCGGACAGGGGAGGGGTTGGTACACTGAAGCTTTCTTT. Protein: CASSSGQGRGWYTEAFF.

On this clone itself: This sample also contains other DNA sequences that code for the same CDR3. V usage is TRBV4-3 and J usage is TRBJ1-1; D is uncertain. Germline-derived CDR1 and CDR2 are LGHNA and YSLEER. CDR3 length: 13 residues. The germline V and J ends were trimmed by 2 bases and 3 bases, with 7 bases remaining between them. CDR3 in DNA: TGCGCCAGCAGCCAATCGGGAGACACTGAAGCTTTCTTT. This codes for CASSQSGDTEAFF.

The V call is TRBV30, the J call TRBJ1-5, with a tentative D call TRBD1 (5 bases). Trimming removed 2 bases from V and 0 bases from J, with 11 bases in between. CDR1 is GTSNPN, CDR2 SVGIG, per germline (reference sequence). This CDR3 is built from 15 residues. The CDR3 bases are TGTGCCTGGAGTTCGGGACTGTATAGCAATCAGCCCCAGCATTTT. Amino acids: CAWSSGLYSNQPQHF.

The chain links TRBV27 to TRBJ2-7; 8 nucleotides align to TRBD1. Germline V gives CDR1 MNHEY, CDR2 SMNVEV (reference sequence). The CDR3 consists of 14 residues. V gave up 4 bases and J gave up 5 bases; unmatched junction bases: 7. CDR3 loop: CASSSTGVINEQYF. CDR3 nucleotides: TGTGCCAGCAGTTCGACAGGGGTAATCAACGAGCAGTACTTC.

As DNA, the CDR3 is TGTGCCAGCAGCTCCTCCGATGGCCCGTCCTACGAGCAGTACTTC. It is translated as CASSSSDGPSYEQYF. The rearrangement joins TRBV7-6 to TRBJ2-7; D is unclear. V was cut by 4 bases and J by 1 base, with 14 bases left in between. CDR1 is SGHVS, CDR2 FNYEAQ, per germline. The length of the CDR3 is 15 residues. The complete variable domain, with remaining parts taken from reference TRBV7-6 and TRBJ2-7, reads GAGVSQSPRYKVTKRGQDVALRCDPISGHVSLYWYRQALGQGPEFLTYFNYEAQQDKSGLPNDRFSAERPEGSISTLTIQRTEQRDSAMYRCASSSSDGPSYEQYFGPGTRLTVT.

The chain joins TRBV2 to TRBJ1-5; weak D call: TRBD1 (5 bases). Between the trimmed V and J ends, which lost 1 base and 2 bases, there was a span of 9 bases. CDR1 is SNHLY and CDR2 is FYNNEI in the germline V gene. The CDR3 sequence is 15 residues long. The CDR3: CASSEGRAGNQPQHF. The CDR3, as DNA: TGTGCCAGCAGTGAAGGCAGGGCGGGCAATCAGCCCCAGCATTTT.

This clone has more than one count but fewer than ten. This rearrangement joins TRBV6-6 to TRBJ1-1, with D unresolved. Germline V gene lookup returns CDR1 MNHNY and CDR2 SVGAGI (reference sequence). With 7 bases removed from V and 0 bases from J, the gap between germline ends came to 9 bases. CDR3 length equals 13 residues. The CDR3 region has the DNA TGTGCCAGCAATCGGAGAATGAACACTGAAGCTTTCTTT. Translating it yields CASNRRMNTEAFF.

V gene TRBV19 combines with J gene TRBJ2-3; D gene ambiguous. Germline CDR1 LNHDA, CDR2 SQIVND (reference sequence). V was pared by 1 base and J by 6 bases, with 8 bases between. The length of the CDR3 is 13 residues. The CDR3 region has the DNA TGTGCCAGTAGTATAGCGACTCCGGATACGCAGTATTTT. This codes for CASSIATPDTQYF.

The sample holds one count of this clone. The gene calls are TRBV2 and TRBJ2-7, with D tentatively TRBD2 (7 bases). This CDR3 contains 13 residues. V was shortened by 7 bases and J by 4 bases, with 14 bases between the two germline ends. Per germline, CDR1 SNHLY and CDR2 FYNNEI. The CDR3 reads CASKRDTTYEQYF. In DNA form, the CDR3 reads TGTGCCAGCAAGCGGGACACGACATACGAGCAGTACTTC.

The chain recombines TRBV4-1 with TRBJ1-2; possible D gene TRBD1, 6 bases. CDR3 length: 16 amino acids. Per the germline V gene, CDR1 is MGHRA and CDR2 is YSYEKL. V was clipped by 0 bases and J by 1 base, with 12 bases between them. CDR3 amino acids: CASSQDHWGLNYGYTF. CDR3 DNA sequence: TGCGCCAGCAGCCAAGATCATTGGGGGCTTAACTATGGCTACACCTTC.

The chain recombines TRBV12-3 or TRBV12-4 with TRBJ1-2; D is perhaps TRBD1 (5 bases). The V and J ends lost 6 bases and 8 bases respectively, with 16 bases between them. This CDR3 is 13 amino acids long. The CDR3 here is CASSLDTGEGYTF. The CDR3 DNA reads as TGTGCCAGCAGCCTAGACACAGGTGAAGGCTACACCTTC.

This chain connects TRBV5-1 to TRBJ2-1, with 7 bases aligning to TRBD1. The CDR3 sequence is 13 residues long. V was clipped by 5 bases and J by 5 bases; unmatched bases: 4. The germline V gene has CDR1 SGHRS and CDR2 YFSETQ. The DNA for the CDR3 is TGCGCCAGCAGGCAGGGGGTGGACAATGAGCAGTTCTTC. Amino acids: CASRQGVDNEQFF.

The V gene is TRBV18, the J gene TRBJ1-5; TRBD1 is a possible D gene (6 bases). The V and J ends lost 2 bases and 4 bases respectively, with 12 bases between them. CDR1 is KGHSH, CDR2 LQKENI, per germline. The CDR3 is 15 amino acids. The CDR3 region is CASSPYNQGNQPQHF. Here the CDR3 DNA reads TGTGCCAGCTCACCATATAATCAGGGGAATCAGCCCCAGCATTTT.

Concerning this clone itself: This sample also contains other DNA sequences that code for the same CDR3. The genes are TRBV27 and TRBJ1-2; 9 bases agree with TRBD1. With V trimmed by 5 bases and J by 4 bases, 8 bases remained unmatched. The CDR3 runs 15 residues. The germline V gene has CDR1 MNHEY and CDR2 SMNVEV (reference sequence). The CDR3 nucleotides read TGTGCCAGCAGTCCGACAGGGGGACCTAGCTATGGCTACACCTTC. Translation gives CASSPTGGPSYGYTF.

This chain uses TRBV15 with TRBJ2-1; 12 bases match TRBD2. The V segment lost 3 bases and the J segment 7 bases; nucleotides outside the gene matches: 7. The CDR3 contains 16 residues. CDR1 and CDR2 (germline): LNHNV, YYDKDF (reference sequence). DNA for the CDR3: TGTGCCACCAGCAGTCGACTAGCGGGGGCCTTAAATGAGCAGTTCTTC. Protein sequence: CATSSRLAGALNEQFF.

The V gene is TRBV11-3, the J gene TRBJ2-1; 11 bases are a match to TRBD2. The V and J ends lost 2 bases and 10 bases, in that order; junction bases with no gene match: 4. Germline CDR1 SGHNT, CDR2 YENEEA. The CDR3 contains 14 residues. The CDR3 DNA reads as TGTGCCAGCAGCTTACTAGCGGGGGGCTACGAGCAGTTCTTC. Protein sequence: CASSLLAGGYEQFF.

The rearrangement uses TRBV5-1 and TRBJ2-1; TRBD2 agrees at 8 bases. The CDR3 has 16 amino acids. Per the germline V gene, CDR1 is SGHRS and CDR2 is YFSETQ. V shed 0 bases and J 6 bases; nucleotides not matched to a gene: 8. CDR3 DNA: TGCGCCAGCAGCTTGGCCCAACTAGCGGCTATCAATGAGCAGTTCTTC. This gives the protein CASSLAQLAAINEQFF.

The chain employs TRBV30 and TRBJ1-3; D might be TRBD1 (5 bases). With 2 bases removed from V and 7 bases from J, the gap between germline ends came to 15 bases. The CDR3 covers 14 residues. Germline assignment: CDR1 GTSNPN and CDR2 SVGIG (reference sequence). CDR3 DNA: TGTGCCTGGAGTATAGGTGGGGAGGGGAACACCATATATTTT. Translation: CAWSIGGEGNTIYF. The full variable domain, in which reference TRBV30 and TRBJ1-3 provide the parts outside the CDR3, is SQTIHQWPATLVQPVGSPLSLECTVEGTSNPNLYWYRQAAGRGLQLLFYSVGIGQISSEVPQNLSASRPQDRQFILSSKKLLLSDSGFYLCAWSIGGEGNTIYFGEGSWLTVV.

Concerning this clone itself: A junction end diverges from the germline sequence, so it may reflect a read error. The chain uses TRBV7-2 and TRBJ1-2; D is unresolved. CDR3 length: 12 residues. Per the germline V gene, CDR1 is SGHTA and CDR2 is FQGNSA. The chain's CDR3 is CASSLDRYGYTF. DNA of the CDR3: TGTGCCAGCAGTTTAGATCGGTATGGCTACACCTTC.

The chain couples TRBV2 to TRBJ1-2; the D gene is possibly TRBD1 (5 bases). The V and J ends lost 2 bases and 4 bases respectively, with 14 bases between them. The CDR3 spans 15 residues. The germline CDR1 and CDR2 sequences are SNHLY and FYNNEI. Here the CDR3 reads CASSEMDIETYGYTF. The CDR3 DNA reads as TGTGCCAGCAGTGAAATGGACATAGAAACCTATGGCTACACCTTC.

This sequence joins TRBV18 and TRBJ1-3; a possible D gene is TRBD1 (6 bases). The CDR3 covers 16 residues. V lost 2 bases, J lost 1 base, and 12 bases lay in between. Germline CDR1 is KGHSH and CDR2 is LQKENI. CDR3: CASSPWGRGSGNTIYF. CDR3 nucleotide sequence: TGTGCCAGCTCACCATGGGGCAGGGGTTCTGGAAACACCATATATTTT.

The CDR3: CASRSRGSEAFF. CDR3 nucleotide sequence: TGTGCCAGCAGATCCAGGGGGAGTGAAGCTTTCTTT. The V and J genes are TRBV12-3 or TRBV12-4 and TRBJ1-1, with 7 bases aligning to TRBD1. J lost 7 bases, V lost 6 bases, and 5 bases had no gene match. This CDR3 comprises 12 residues.

The CDR3 DNA is TGTGCCAGCAGCTTACAGGAAACCTATGGCTACACCTTC. Translating gives CASSLQETYGYTF. The chain uses TRBV11-2 and TRBJ1-2; no clear D. The germline gives CDR1 SGHAT, CDR2 FQNNGV. This CDR3 is 13 amino acids long. V dropped 2 bases and J dropped 4 bases, with 8 bases sitting between them.